This T cell receptor beta chain stems from a study of blood T cell repertoires in COVID-19. Study-wide background: PBMCs, B-cell-depleted T cells, or T cells provided the cDNA or gDNA that made up the material.

Repertoires were generated with immunoSEQ multiplex PCR, while TCRdb's copy carries only in-frame clones and drops some. The table includes 29,000 or so clones, nearly 90% detected once. The V segment lost 8 bases and the J segment 5 bases; nucleotides outside the gene matches: 6. CDR3 length equals 14 residues. CDR1 and CDR2 (germline): SGHTA, FQGNSA. This clonotype originated in a human donor in a cohort sampled during active COVID-19. Sequencing input: peripheral blood. This rearrangement joins TRBV7-2 to TRBJ2-5; TRBD2 matches at 12 bases. The CDR3 DNA is TGTGCCAGCCGCCTAGCGGGGGGGCCGGAGACCCAGTACTTC. Protein: CASRLAGGPETQYF.